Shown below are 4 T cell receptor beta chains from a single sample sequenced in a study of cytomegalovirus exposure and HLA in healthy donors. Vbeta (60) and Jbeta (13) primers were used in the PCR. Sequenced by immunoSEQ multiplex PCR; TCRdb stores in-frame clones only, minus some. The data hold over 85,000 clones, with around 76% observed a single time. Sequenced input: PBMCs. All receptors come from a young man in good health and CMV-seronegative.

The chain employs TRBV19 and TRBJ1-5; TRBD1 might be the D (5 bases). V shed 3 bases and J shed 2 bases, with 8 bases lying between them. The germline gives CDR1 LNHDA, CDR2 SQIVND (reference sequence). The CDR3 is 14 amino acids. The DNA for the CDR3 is TGTGCCAGTAGTATGGGGCTCCGCAATCAGCCCCAGCATTTT. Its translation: CASSMGLRNQPQHF.

CDR3 sequence: CASSLGSGISYNEQFF. The DNA of the CDR3 is TGTGCCAGCAGCTTGGGGAGCGGGATTTCCTACAATGAGCAGTTCTTC. The rearrangement links TRBV7-2 to TRBJ2-1; 7 nucleotides agree with TRBD2. CDR1 is SGHTA and CDR2 is FQGNSA in the germline V gene. The CDR3 is 16 residues long. The trim removed 3 bases at V and 1 base at J, leaving 6 bases unmatched.

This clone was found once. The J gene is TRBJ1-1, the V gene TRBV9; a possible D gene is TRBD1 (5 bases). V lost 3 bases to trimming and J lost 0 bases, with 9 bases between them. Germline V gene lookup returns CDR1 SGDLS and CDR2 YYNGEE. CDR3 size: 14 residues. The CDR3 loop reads CASSADRMNTEAFF. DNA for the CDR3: TGTGCCAGCAGCGCCGACAGAATGAACACTGAAGCTTTCTTT. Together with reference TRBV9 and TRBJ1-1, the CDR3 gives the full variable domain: DSGVTQTPKHLITATGQRVTLRCSPRSGDLSVYWYQQSLDQGLQFLIQYYNGEERAKGNILERFSAQQFPDLHSELNLSSLELGDSALYFCASSADRMNTEAFFGQGTRLTVV.

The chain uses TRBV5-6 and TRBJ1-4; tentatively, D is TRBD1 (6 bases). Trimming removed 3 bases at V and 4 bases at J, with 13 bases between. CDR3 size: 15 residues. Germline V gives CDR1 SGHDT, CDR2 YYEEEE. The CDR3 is CASSSYRELNEKLFF. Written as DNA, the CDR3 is TGTGCCAGCAGCTCTTACAGGGAGCTTAATGAAAAACTGTTTTTT.